Shown below are 4 T cell receptor beta chains from a single sample sequenced in a study of T cell changes during pregnancy in multiple sclerosis. Clones were read by immunoSEQ multiplex PCR, and TCRdb kept only the in-frame ones, dropping some. The table lists over 60,000 clones, 75% to 95% of them singletons. The sample was peripheral blood, taken in the third trimester of pregnancy. These receptors originate from a female donor in good health, enrolled as a control in a pregnancy study.

The genes are TRBV19 and TRBJ2-7; TRBD2 aligns across 12 bases. The CDR3 contains 14 residues. With 4 bases clipped from V and 7 bases from J, the junction kept 5 bases outside the gene matches. Germline-derived CDR1 and CDR2 are LNHDA and SQIVND (reference sequence). CDR3 sequence: CASSTQTSGREQYF. CDR3 nucleotides: TGTGCCAGTAGTACTCAGACTAGCGGGAGAGAGCAGTACTTC.

The rearrangement links TRBV27 to TRBJ1-4; D is unresolved. The CDR3 sequence is 15 residues long. Looked up from germline, CDR1 is MNHEY and CDR2 is SMNVEV (reference sequence). Trimming removed 8 bases from V and 3 bases from J, with 16 bases in between. The CDR3 spells CASYSGEGSNEKLFF. CDR3 DNA sequence: TGTGCCAGCTACTCCGGGGAGGGTTCTAATGAAAAACTGTTTTTT.

Details on this clone: This sample also contains other DNA sequences that code for the same CDR3. This chain uses TRBV7-9 with TRBJ1-1; possible D gene TRBD1, 5 bases. V gave up 1 base and J gave up 6 bases, with 6 bases separating them. From germline, CDR1 is SEHNR and CDR2 FQNEAQ (reference sequence). This CDR3 is 12 amino acids long. The DNA of the CDR3 is TGTGCCAGCAGCTTAGGGGGCGCTGAAGCTTTCTTT. It yields the protein CASSLGGAEAFF.

This chain links TRBV11-1 with TRBJ2-3; D unclear. The germline CDR1 and CDR2 sequences are SGHAT and FQDESV (reference sequence). There are 14 residues in the CDR3. Between the trimmed V and J ends, which lost 3 bases and 7 bases, there was a span of 14 bases. The CDR3 DNA sequence: TGTGCCAGCAGCTTCCTCGACACCGAGAATACGCAGTATTTT. Protein product: CASSFLDTENTQYF.